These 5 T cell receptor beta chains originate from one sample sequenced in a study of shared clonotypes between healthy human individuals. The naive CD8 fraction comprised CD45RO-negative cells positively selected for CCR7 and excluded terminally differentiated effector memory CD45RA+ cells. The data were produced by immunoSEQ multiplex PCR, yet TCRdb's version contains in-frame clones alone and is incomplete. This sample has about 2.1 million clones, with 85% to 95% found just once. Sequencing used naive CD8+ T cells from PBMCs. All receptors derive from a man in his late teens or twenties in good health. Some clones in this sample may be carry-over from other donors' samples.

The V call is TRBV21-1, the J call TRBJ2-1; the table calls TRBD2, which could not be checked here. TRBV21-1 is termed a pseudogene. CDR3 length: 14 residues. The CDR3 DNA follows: TGTGCCAGCAGCTCTCGACTAGCGGCAGAGGTACAGTTCTTC. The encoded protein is CASSSRLAAEVQFF.

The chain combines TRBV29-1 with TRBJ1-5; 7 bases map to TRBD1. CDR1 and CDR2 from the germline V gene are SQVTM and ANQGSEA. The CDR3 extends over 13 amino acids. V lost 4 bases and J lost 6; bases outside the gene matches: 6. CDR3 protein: CSVAEGAGQPQHF. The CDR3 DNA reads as TGCAGCGTTGCGGAGGGGGCTGGTCAGCCCCAGCATTTT.

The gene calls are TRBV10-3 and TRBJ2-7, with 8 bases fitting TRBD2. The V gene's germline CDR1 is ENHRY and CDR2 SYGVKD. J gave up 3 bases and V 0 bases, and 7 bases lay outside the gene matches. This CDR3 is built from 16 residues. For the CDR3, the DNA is TGTGCCATCAGTGAGTCGGGCGGGAGGAACAACTACGAGCAGTACTTC. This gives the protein CAISESGGRNNYEQYF.

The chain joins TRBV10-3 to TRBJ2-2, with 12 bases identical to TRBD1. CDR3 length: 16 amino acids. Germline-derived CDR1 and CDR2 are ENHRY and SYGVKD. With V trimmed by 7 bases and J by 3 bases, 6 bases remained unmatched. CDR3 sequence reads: CAITTGQGAYTGELFF. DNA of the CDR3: TGTGCCATCACAACGGGACAGGGGGCTTACACCGGGGAGCTGTTTTTT.

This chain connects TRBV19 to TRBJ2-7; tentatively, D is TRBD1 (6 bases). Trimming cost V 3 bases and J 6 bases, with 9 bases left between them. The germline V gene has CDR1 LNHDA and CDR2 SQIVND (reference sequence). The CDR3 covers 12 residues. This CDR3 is CASSMQGTEQYF. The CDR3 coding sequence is TGTGCCAGTAGTATGCAGGGGACCGAGCAGTACTTC.